What follows are 32 T cell receptor beta chains derived from one specimen sequenced in a study of human T cells and chemical hapten exposure. The time point was: pre-sensitization, week 0. As to treatment: therapeutic diphenylcyclopropenone sensitization with weekly scalp DPC. TCRdb passed the RACE reads through MiXCR, listing each CDR3 protein once. Seen here are tens of thousands of distinct CDR3 sequences, approximately 11% observed once, and the top ten hold approximately 5.5%. This specimen was whole blood, taken in connection with sensitization to the hapten diphenylcyclopropenone (DPC). Every receptor here comes from a woman aged 45 to 65 with alopecia areata. Some clones in this sample may be carry-over from other donors' samples.

The J gene is TRBJ2-3, the V gene TRBV6-6; TRBD2 might be the D (6 bases). Between the trimmed V and J ends, which lost 6 bases and 3 bases, there was a span of 16 bases. Germline V CDR1 and CDR2: MNHNY, SVGAGI (reference sequence). The CDR3 sequence is 15 residues long. CDR3: CASSPTRGGTDTQYF. CDR3 DNA sequence: TGTGCCAGCAGCCCGACTAGAGGAGGGACAGATACGCAGTATTTT.

The chain is built from TRBV4-3 and TRBJ1-4, with D perhaps matching TRBD1 (5 bases). This CDR3 spans 15 amino acids. Germline-derived CDR1 and CDR2 are LGHNA and YSLEER. V shed 7 bases and J shed 2 bases, with 14 bases lying between them. The CDR3 sequence is CASIKSRGTNEKLFF. CDR3 DNA: TGCGCCAGCATCAAATCCCGGGGGACTAATGAAAAACTGTTTTTT.

This clonotype was found many times. The CDR3 DNA follows: TGCAGTGCTACAGGGGAATCTGGAAACACCATATATTTT. This encodes CSATGESGNTIYF. This rearrangement joins TRBV20-1 to TRBJ1-3, with D possibly matching TRBD1 (6 bases). Germline V gives CDR1 DFQATT, CDR2 SNEGSKA (reference sequence). This CDR3 region has 13 residues. Between the trimmed V and J ends, which lost 4 bases and 1 base, there was a span of 8 bases.

This clonotype came up a few times. The gene calls are TRBV28 and TRBJ2-1; a possible D gene is TRBD2 (6 bases). Germline V gene data show CDR1 as MDHEN and CDR2 as SYDVKM. The CDR3 contains 16 residues. Between the trimmed V and J ends, which lost 4 bases and 2 bases, there was a span of 15 bases. CDR3 sequence reads: CASSSAAAGTYNEQFF. CDR3 nucleotides: TGTGCCAGCAGTTCAGCAGCGGCGGGAACCTACAATGAGCAGTTCTTC. Supplemented by reference TRBV28 and TRBJ2-1, the full variable domain reads DVKVTQSSRYLVKRTGEKVFLECVQDMDHENMFWYRQDPGLGLRLIYFSYDVKMKEKGDIPEGYSVSREKKERFSLILESASTNQTSMYLCASSSAAAGTYNEQFFGPGTRLTVL.

This chain connects TRBV6-1 to TRBJ1-6; no definite D call. In germline, CDR1 is MNHNS, CDR2 SASEGT. This CDR3 is built from 13 residues. V gave up 6 bases and J gave up 7 bases, with 10 bases separating them. CDR3: CASRVGGNSPLHF. The CDR3 DNA sequence: TGTGCCAGCAGGGTTGGTGGCAATTCACCCCTCCACTTT.

This clonotype has a count of ten or more. The rearrangement uses TRBV30 and TRBJ1-1; D unresolved. This CDR3 comprises 13 residues. Germline V gene sequence: CDR1 GTSNPN, CDR2 SVGIG (reference sequence). Trimming pared 1 base from V and 11 bases from J, leaving 17 bases between. CDR3: CAWSAAAPPRAFF. The CDR3, as DNA: TGTGCCTGGAGTGCCGCCGCCCCCCCTCGTGCTTTCTTT.

The chain recombines TRBV12-3 or TRBV12-4 with TRBJ2-1; 10 positions agree with TRBD2. The CDR3 sequence is 19 residues long. V dropped 3 bases and J dropped 4; count of bases not matched to a gene: 15. The CDR3 sequence is CASSFGLSGRAEGYNEQFF. The DNA of the CDR3 is TGTGCCAGCAGTTTCGGACTAAGCGGGAGGGCCGAAGGGTACAATGAGCAGTTCTTC.

This clonotype has just a few counts. The chain carries TRBV9 and TRBJ1-1; 7 nucleotides agree with TRBD1. The V and J ends lost 4 bases and 3 bases, in that order; junction bases with no gene match: 6. Germline V gene lookup returns CDR1 SGDLS and CDR2 YYNGEE. The length of the CDR3 is 14 residues. The CDR3 DNA reads as TGTGCCAGCAGCCAGGGGGTTCCGGACACTGAAGCTTTCTTT. Residues: CASSQGVPDTEAFF.

The rearrangement joins TRBV7-6 to TRBJ2-6; D gene unclear. V was pared by 0 bases and J by 0 bases, with 3 bases between. Germline CDR1 and CDR2: SGHVS and FNYEAQ. The CDR3 has 15 amino acids. CDR3 protein: CASSLADSGANVLTF. The DNA for the CDR3 is TGTGCCAGCAGCTTAGCTGACTCTGGGGCCAACGTCCTGACTTTC.

In its sample, this clonotype was seen many times. This rearrangement joins TRBV4-2 to TRBJ2-7, with D possibly being TRBD1 or TRBD2 (5 bases each). Germline CDR1 and CDR2: LGHNA and YNFKEQ. V lost 3 bases and J 5 bases, leaving 23 bases between the germline ends. The CDR3 length is 17 residues. The CDR3 spells CASSQMDRGAQAHEQYF. In DNA form, the CDR3 reads TGTGCCAGCAGCCAGATGGACCGAGGGGCTCAAGCCCACGAGCAGTACTTC.

This sequence joins TRBV4-2 and TRBJ2-3; 9 nucleotides align to TRBD2. Looked up from germline, CDR1 is LGHNA and CDR2 is YNFKEQ. The CDR3 runs 18 residues. After removal of 1 base from V and 4 bases from J, the junction contained 12 bases not matched to a gene. The CDR3 nucleotides read TGTGCCAGCAGCCAAGGAGTAAGATTAGCGGGGGTGGCAGATACGCAGTATTTT. Residues: CASSQGVRLAGVADTQYF.

This clonotype was counted ten times or more. CDR3 sequence reads: CASSSGTGVHEQYF. The CDR3 nucleotides are TGTGCCAGCAGTTCCGGGACAGGGGTTCACGAGCAGTACTTC. The chain uses TRBV27 and TRBJ2-7; 10 bases fit TRBD1. J lost 5 bases, V lost 4 bases, and 5 bases had no gene match. Looked up from germline, CDR1 is MNHEY and CDR2 is SMNVEV (reference sequence). This CDR3 contains 14 residues.

There are a few counts of this clonotype. This sequence joins TRBV14 and TRBJ2-3, with TRBD1 identical over 7 bases. V lost 6 bases and J lost 2; bases outside the gene matches: 11. The CDR3 sequence is 16 residues long. CDR1 and CDR2 from the germline V gene are SGHDN and FVKESK. The CDR3 DNA is TGTGCCAGCAGTCGCTCGACAGGGTTCCTCACAGATACGCAGTATTTT. Amino acids: CASSRSTGFLTDTQYF.

This clonotype was detected ten times or more. The V and J genes are TRBV5-6 and TRBJ2-7; no clear D. The length of the CDR3 is 13 residues. The V end lost 0 bases, the J end lost 1 base, and 5 bases lay between the germline ends. Germline V gene data show CDR1 as SGHDT and CDR2 as YYEEEE. For the CDR3, the DNA is TGTGCCAGCAGCTTGGGCAGGTCCTACGAGCAGTACTTC. As protein: CASSLGRSYEQYF.

This clonotype was counted at least ten times. The chain joins TRBV7-9 to TRBJ1-5; the D gene is possibly TRBD1 (6 bases). Germline V lookup: CDR1 SEHNR, CDR2 FQNEAQ (reference sequence). With 2 bases removed from V and 7 bases from J, the gap between germline ends came to 18 bases. The CDR3 is made up of 16 amino acids. The CDR3 sequence is CASSLWEGGIEQPQHF. CDR3 nucleotides: TGTGCCAGCAGCTTATGGGAGGGGGGAATTGAGCAGCCCCAGCATTTT.

This clonotype was recorded at least ten times. The CDR3 DNA sequence: TGCAGTGCTAGGACGGGACTAGCGGGAGCCTACGAGCAGTACTTC. It yields the protein CSARTGLAGAYEQYF. The chain carries TRBV20-1 and TRBJ2-7, with 14 positions matching TRBD2. The V segment lost 3 bases and the J segment 2 bases; nucleotides outside the gene matches: 3. Looked up from germline, CDR1 is DFQATT and CDR2 is SNEGSKA (reference sequence). The CDR3 has 15 amino acids.

This clonotype was observed many times. The rearrangement joins TRBV3-1 to TRBJ1-2; D gene unclear. The V gene's germline CDR1 is LGHDT and CDR2 YNNKEL (reference sequence). The ends were cut back, 4 bases at V and 8 bases at J, with 14 bases in the middle. The CDR3 consists of 13 residues. The CDR3 loop reads CASSPLGGGGYTF. Here the CDR3 DNA reads TGTGCCAGCAGCCCCCTAGGAGGAGGGGGCTACACCTTC.

This clonotype has a count of ten or more. The chain is built from TRBV30 and TRBJ1-5; no definite D call. Looked up from germline, CDR1 is GTSNPN and CDR2 is SVGIG (reference sequence). The CDR3 extends over 13 amino acids. V lost 0 bases and J lost 4, with 7 bases in between. Written as DNA, the CDR3 is TGTGCCTGGAGTGTACACCAGAATCAGCCCCAGCATTTT. Translating it yields CAWSVHQNQPQHF.

This clonotype has at least ten counts. The gene calls are TRBV29-1 and TRBJ2-7, with D perhaps matching TRBD1 (5 bases). CDR1 and CDR2 from the germline V gene are SQVTM and ANQGSEA. V was trimmed by 3 bases and J by 3 bases, leaving 12 bases between them. CDR3 size: 13 residues. The CDR3 reads CSVDWGQGYEQYF. The CDR3 nucleotides read TGCAGCGTTGATTGGGGCCAGGGCTACGAGCAGTACTTC.

The genes are TRBV20-1 and TRBJ1-2; a weak D match, TRBD1 (5 bases). This CDR3 spans 15 amino acids. V lost 1 base and J 3 bases, leaving 15 bases between the germline ends. Germline loops: CDR1 DFQATT, CDR2 SNEGSKA (reference sequence). The CDR3 coding sequence is TGCAGTGCTAGAGCCCCAGGGTCCTATGACTATGGCTACACCTTC. Its translation is CSARAPGSYDYGYTF.

J is TRBJ1-5 and V is TRBV19; 7 nucleotides agree with TRBD1. Germline loops: CDR1 LNHDA, CDR2 SQIVND (reference sequence). The CDR3 runs 15 residues. The junction had 11 bases not matched to a gene; V was cut back by 5 bases and J by 7 bases. The DNA for the CDR3 is TGTGCCAGTAGTCTCGGGACAGCCTCGCTCCAGCCCCAGCATTTT. Amino acid sequence: CASSLGTASLQPQHF. Full variable domain (missing parts from reference TRBV19 and TRBJ1-5): DGGITQSPKYLFRKEGQNVTLSCEQNLNHDAMYWYRQDPGQGLRLIYYSQIVNDFQKGDIAEGYSVSREKKESFPLTVTSAQKNPTAFYLCASSLGTASLQPQHFGDGTRLSIL.

The rearrangement links TRBV9 to TRBJ2-3; D unclear. Germline V CDR1 and CDR2: SGDLS, YYNGEE. Trimming shortened V by 3 bases and J by 0 bases, and 11 bases separated the two germline ends. The CDR3 sequence is 15 residues long. CDR3 residues: CASSGADPSTDTQYF. As DNA, the CDR3 is TGTGCCAGCAGCGGGGCGGACCCTAGCACAGATACGCAGTATTTT.

This clonotype was observed at least ten times. This rearrangement joins TRBV12-3 or TRBV12-4 to TRBJ2-3; 8 nucleotides line up with TRBD2. The CDR3 sequence is 16 residues long. V lost 7 bases to trimming and J lost 1 base; unmatched junction nucleotides: 10. The CDR3 is CASTLAQRGRTDTQYF. CDR3 sequence (DNA): TGTGCCAGCACCCTGGCCCAGCGGGGGCGCACAGATACGCAGTATTTT.

This clonotype was seen a few times. The CDR3 reads CALTLAEGTEAFF. CDR3 nucleotide sequence: TGTGCCCTAACCCTGGCAGAAGGGACTGAAGCTTTCTTT. This sequence joins TRBV2 and TRBJ1-1; unclear D gene. The CDR3 runs 13 residues. Trimming stripped 11 bases from V and 5 bases from J, with 18 bases between. Looked up from germline, CDR1 is SNHLY and CDR2 is FYNNEI.

This clonotype occurred many times. DNA for the CDR3: TGTGCCAGCAGCTTGGGCCCTTTCGGGTACACTGAAGCTTTCTTT. Translated, it gives CASSLGPFGYTEAFF. The rearrangement joins TRBV7-2 to TRBJ1-1; D is undetermined. The V gene lost 3 bases and the J gene lost 3 bases, with 14 bases spanning the gap. In germline, CDR1 is SGHTA, CDR2 FQGNSA. CDR3 length: 15 residues.

This clonotype was observed a few times. Here the CDR3 DNA reads TGTGCCAGCAGACGCGGTAATCCCCTCCACTTT. It translates to CASRRGNPLHF. The chain is built from TRBV7-6 and TRBJ1-6; D not resolved. CDR3 size: 11 residues. V dropped 6 bases and J dropped 13 bases, with 10 bases sitting between them. The germline gives CDR1 SGHVS, CDR2 FNYEAQ.

The table lists this clonotype with a few counts. V and J are TRBV28 and TRBJ1-5; D is ambiguous. Germline CDR1 and CDR2: MDHEN and SYDVKM. V lost 1 base and J 5 bases, leaving 3 bases between the germline ends. The CDR3 runs 12 residues. CDR3 amino acids: CASSLSHQPQHF. The CDR3 DNA reads as TGTGCCAGCAGTTTATCCCATCAGCCCCAGCATTTT.

The sample holds a few counts of this clonotype. V and J are TRBV12-3 or TRBV12-4 and TRBJ1-3; no firm D call. Trimming took off 7 bases at V and 1 base at J, with 14 bases between the two ends. The CDR3 runs 15 residues. DNA for the CDR3: TGTGCCAGCACTCCGTTCGGGAGATCTGGAAACACCATATATTTT. This codes for CASTPFGRSGNTIYF.

The chain recombines TRBV7-6 with TRBJ2-2, with 7 positions matching TRBD1. CDR3 length: 19 residues. In germline, CDR1 is SGHVS, CDR2 FNYEAQ. V was pared by 0 bases and J by 5 bases, with 15 bases of the junction left unmatched. The CDR3 region has the DNA TGTGCCAGCAGCTTAGCGGGGTCTCCGGACAGGCTTGGGACCGGGGAGCTGTTTTTT. Amino acid sequence: CASSLAGSPDRLGTGELFF.

The sample holds many counts of this clonotype. This chain uses TRBV27 with TRBJ2-7; D remains ambiguous. The CDR3 runs 13 residues. The germline gives CDR1 MNHEY, CDR2 SMNVEV (reference sequence). V dropped 3 bases and J dropped 0 bases, with 6 bases sitting between them. The CDR3, as DNA: TGTGCCAGCAGTTTCGCTAACTCCTACGAGCAGTACTTC. Amino acid sequence: CASSFANSYEQYF.

This chain connects TRBV7-3 to TRBJ2-1; a possible D gene is TRBD2 (6 bases). Germline V lookup: CDR1 SGHTA, CDR2 FQGTGA. The CDR3 totals 15 residues. The germline V and J ends were trimmed by 5 bases and 6 bases, with 17 bases remaining between them. CDR3 DNA: TGTGCCAGCAGCGCGAACAGCGGGTTAGTCAATGAGCAGTTCTTC. It codes for CASSANSGLVNEQFF.

At least ten counts were recorded for this clonotype. V usage is TRBV5-1 and J usage is TRBJ2-7; D call uncertain. Between the trimmed V and J ends, which lost 0 bases and 5 bases, there was a span of 15 bases. This CDR3 contains 15 residues. CDR1 and CDR2 from the germline V gene are SGHRS and YFSETQ. The CDR3 is CASSLDTVTQNEQYF. The CDR3 nucleotides are TGCGCCAGCAGCTTGGATACGGTTACTCAGAACGAGCAGTACTTC.